This passage covers 20 T cell receptor beta chains from one sample sequenced in a study of T cell responses to AZD1222 COVID-19 vaccine. TCRdb's table, derived via immunoSEQ multiplex PCR, lists solely in-frame clones and lacks some. Of fewer than 120,000 clones in the sample, more than 90% were seen once. Sequenced material: peripheral blood, taken 28 days after the second AZD1222 dose. Receptor source: an adult who received the AZD1222 COVID-19 vaccine.

The CDR3 region has the DNA TGTGCCATCAACGGGGCCTCGCCCAACACCGGGGAGCTGTTTTTT. Translated, it gives CAINGASPNTGELFF. The chain is built from TRBV10-3 and TRBJ2-2, with D perhaps being TRBD1 or TRBD2 (5 bases each). The CDR3 has 15 amino acids. Trimming cost V 7 bases and J 2 bases, with 14 bases left between them. The germline V gene encodes CDR1 ENHRY and CDR2 SYGVKD.

The chain employs TRBV2 and TRBJ1-4, with 7 bases identical to TRBD1. Germline CDR1 is SNHLY and CDR2 is FYNNEI. The CDR3 consists of 15 residues. After removal of 5 bases from V and 0 bases from J, the junction contained 3 bases not matched to a gene. The CDR3 spells CASSTGTATNEKLFF. The DNA for the CDR3 is TGTGCCAGCAGTACTGGGACAGCAACTAATGAAAAACTGTTTTTT.

This clone occurred once. The V gene is TRBV10-3, the J gene TRBJ1-5; no clear D gene. The V end lost 3 bases, the J end lost 3 bases, and 9 bases lay between the germline ends. The germline gives CDR1 ENHRY, CDR2 SYGVKD. This CDR3 has 14 amino acids. As DNA, the CDR3 is TGTGCCATCAGTGAAGGAGCTCACAATCAGCCCCAGCATTTT. Amino acids: CAISEGAHNQPQHF.

This clone was seen a single time. This chain uses TRBV5-5 with TRBJ1-1; 8 positions match TRBD1. Germline V lookup: CDR1 SGHKS, CDR2 YYEKEE (reference sequence). Trimming took 4 bases from V and 11 from J; bases not matched to a gene: 10. The CDR3 is 13 amino acids. The CDR3 sequence: CASSDPRTGRAFF. CDR3 DNA: TGTGCCAGCAGCGACCCTAGGACAGGGCGGGCTTTCTTT. Complete variable domain (other parts from reference TRBV5-5 and TRBJ1-1): DAGVTQSPTHLIKTRGQQVTLRCSPISGHKSVSWYQQVLGQGPQFIFQYYEKEERGRGNFPDRFSARQFPNYSSELNVNALLLGDSALYLCASSDPRTGRAFFGQGTRLTVV.

The J gene is TRBJ2-3, the V gene TRBV5-4; TRBD2 matches 7 bases. Trimming took 4 bases from V and 5 from J; bases not matched to a gene: 4. The CDR3 runs to 13 residues. Germline CDR1 SGHNT, CDR2 YYREEE (reference sequence). The CDR3 DNA reads TGTGCCAGCAGCGAATCGGGGGGAGATACGCAGTATTTT. Amino acid sequence: CASSESGGDTQYF.

The chain recombines TRBV5-1 with TRBJ1-1; D possibly corresponds to TRBD1 (5 bases). Germline V gene sequence: CDR1 SGHRS, CDR2 YFSETQ. This CDR3 is 13 amino acids long. Trimming took off 5 bases at V and 11 bases at J, with 19 bases between the two ends. The CDR3 is CASRWRGSNRAFF. The CDR3 region has the DNA TGCGCCAGCAGGTGGCGGGGGTCGAATCGGGCTTTCTTT.

The chain combines TRBV30 with TRBJ2-2; no clear D. CDR1 and CDR2 (germline): GTSNPN, SVGIG (reference sequence). This CDR3 contains 10 residues. V was cut by 4 bases and J by 4 bases, with 1 base left in between. The CDR3 DNA sequence: TGTGCCTGGACCACCGGGGAGCTGTTTTTT. It is translated as CAWTTGELFF.

Points on this clone: At one of its ends the junction is not consistent with the germline gene, which may arise from a read error. V gene TRBV7-7 combines with J gene TRBJ2-2, with D possibly being TRBD1 (5 bases). CDR3 length equals 13 residues. From germline, CDR1 is SSHAT and CDR2 FNYEAQ (reference sequence). CDR3 sequence: CASSHDRTGELFF. Here the CDR3 DNA reads TGTGCTAGCAGCCACGACAGAACCGGGGAGCTGTTTTTT.

V is TRBV24-1 and J is TRBJ2-7; 8 bases line up with TRBD1. V shed 5 bases and J 3 bases; nucleotides not matched to a gene: 11. The germline V gene has CDR1 KGHDR and CDR2 SFDVKD. CDR3 size: 16 residues. The CDR3 sequence is CATSVIETGAGYEQYF. As DNA, the CDR3 is TGTGCCACCAGTGTAATTGAGACAGGGGCCGGCTACGAGCAGTACTTC.

The chain employs TRBV5-1 and TRBJ2-3, with a tentative D call TRBD2 (6 bases). The CDR3 covers 16 residues. From germline, CDR1 is SGHRS and CDR2 YFSETQ. Trimming removed 0 bases at V and 4 bases at J, with 15 bases between. In DNA form, the CDR3 reads TGCGCCAGCAGCTTGGGACTAGGATCCGTTTCAGATACGCAGTATTTT. Protein sequence: CASSLGLGSVSDTQYF.

The chain employs TRBV7-3 and TRBJ1-1; D remains unclear. CDR3 size: 14 residues. Trimming left V 5 bases short and J 0 bases short, with 10 bases between. Germline V gene data show CDR1 as SGHTA and CDR2 as FQGTGA. CDR3 sequence reads: CASSTGNMNTEAFF. As DNA, the CDR3 is TGTGCCAGCAGCACGGGTAACATGAACACTGAAGCTTTCTTT.

This clone was observed a few times. The chain uses TRBV5-5 and TRBJ1-4, with unresolved D. This CDR3 is 13 amino acids long. Trimming stripped 4 bases from V and 4 bases from J, with 8 bases between. Per germline, CDR1 SGHKS and CDR2 YYEKEE (reference sequence). CDR3 protein: CASSAQDNEKLFF. CDR3 in DNA: TGTGCCAGCAGCGCCCAAGATAATGAAAAACTGTTTTTT.

The gene calls are TRBV14 and TRBJ1-6; D gene uncertain. Trimming removed 1 base at V and 8 bases at J, with 12 bases between. CDR3 length: 15 amino acids. CDR1 is SGHDN, CDR2 FVKESK, per germline. This CDR3 reads CASSQGSARYSPLHF. CDR3 nucleotide sequence: TGTGCCAGCAGCCAAGGGTCCGCCAGGTATTCACCCCTCCACTTT.

The chain employs TRBV18 and TRBJ2-5; 7 bases match TRBD1. This CDR3 comprises 14 residues. Per germline, CDR1 KGHSH and CDR2 LQKENI. With 4 bases clipped from V and 2 bases from J, the junction kept 4 bases outside the gene matches. The CDR3, as DNA: TGTGCCAGCTCACAGACAGGGTCGCAAGAGACCCAGTACTTC. This codes for CASSQTGSQETQYF.

CDR3 sequence (DNA): TGTGCCAGCAGCCCCCAATGGGATCTAGCGGGGGGGCCTCGGAATGAGCAGTTCTTC. Translating it yields CASSPQWDLAGGPRNEQFF. This chain connects TRBV7-2 to TRBJ2-1; the match to TRBD2 covers 12 bases. CDR3 length: 19 residues. J gave up 7 bases and V 5 bases, and 18 bases lay outside the gene matches. The germline gives CDR1 SGHTA, CDR2 FQGNSA.

This clone was picked up one time. The chain couples TRBV7-3 to TRBJ1-1; D gene ambiguous. CDR1 SGHTA and CDR2 FQGTGA come from the germline V gene. The CDR3 length is 12 residues. V gave up 5 bases and J gave up 3 bases, with 7 bases separating them. CDR3 sequence: CASSPPDTEAFF. CDR3 in DNA: TGTGCCAGCAGCCCACCGGACACTGAAGCTTTCTTT. Combining the CDR3 with reference TRBV7-3 and TRBJ1-1 gives the whole variable domain GAGVSQTPSNKVTEKGKYVELRCDPISGHTALYWYRQSLGQGPEFLIYFQGTGAADDSGLPNDRFFAVRPEGSVSTLKIQRTERGDSAVYLCASSPPDTEAFFGQGTRLTVV.

The chain is built from TRBV7-2 and TRBJ1-1; 12 bases are shared with TRBD1. In germline, CDR1 is SGHTA, CDR2 FQGNSA. V gave up 5 bases and J gave up 4 bases; unmatched junction bases: 8. The CDR3 loop spans 16 amino acids. CDR3 DNA: TGTGCCAGCAGCCCTGGGACAGGGGGCCCGTCCACTGAAGCTTTCTTT. It translates to CASSPGTGGPSTEAFF.

The CDR3 DNA sequence: TGTGCCAGCAGCTTGAGGGGGAACACTGAAGCTTTCTTT. This encodes CASSLRGNTEAFF. The chain employs TRBV5-4 and TRBJ1-1, with D perhaps matching TRBD1 (5 bases). CDR1 is SGHNT, CDR2 YYREEE, per germline (reference sequence). This CDR3 contains 13 residues. The V gene lost 1 base and the J gene lost 1 base, with 5 bases spanning the gap.

The chain joins TRBV10-3 to TRBJ1-1; TRBD1 might be the D (6 bases). The V end lost 3 bases, the J end lost 0 bases, and 8 bases lay between the germline ends. Germline CDR1 ENHRY, CDR2 SYGVKD. The CDR3 extends over 14 amino acids. CDR3 region: CAISDGTMNTEAFF. CDR3 bases: TGTGCCATCAGTGACGGGACAATGAACACTGAAGCTTTCTTT.

A single count supports this clone. The V gene is TRBV18, the J gene TRBJ1-5, with 7 bases that match TRBD1. The junction had 14 bases not matched to a gene; V was cut back by 3 bases and J by 9 bases. From germline, CDR1 is KGHSH and CDR2 LQKENI. The CDR3 runs to 16 residues. The CDR3, as DNA: TGTGCCAGCTCACCCGCTCTACAGGGGCGCAATGGGCCCCAGCATTTT. Translating gives CASSPALQGRNGPQHF.